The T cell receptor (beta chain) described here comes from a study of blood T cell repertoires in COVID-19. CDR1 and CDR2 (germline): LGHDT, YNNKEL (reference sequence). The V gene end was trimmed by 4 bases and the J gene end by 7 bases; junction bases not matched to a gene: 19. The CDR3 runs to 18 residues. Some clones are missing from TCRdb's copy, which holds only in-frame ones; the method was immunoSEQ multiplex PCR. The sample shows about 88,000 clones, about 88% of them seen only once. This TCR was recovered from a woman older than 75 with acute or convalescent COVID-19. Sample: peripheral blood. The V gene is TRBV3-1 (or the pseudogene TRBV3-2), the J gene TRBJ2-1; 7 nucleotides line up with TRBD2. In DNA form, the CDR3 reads TGTGCCAGCAGCCCTTATCGTACAAAAGCGGGATTGAGGAATGAGCAGTTCTTC. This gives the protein CASSPYRTKAGLRNEQFF.